This is a list of T cell receptor beta chains from one sample in a study of neoadjuvant nivolumab and ipilimumab in lung cancer. TCRdb keeps only in-frame clones here, not all; method: immunoSEQ multiplex PCR. The sample has 30,000 or so clones; more than 90% are singletons. This specimen consisted of peripheral blood, obtained after neoadjuvant nivolumab, alone or with ipilimumab, at or shortly before surgery. These receptors came from an adult with non-small cell lung cancer. Each CDR3 is given with its conserved first and last residue. Each record gives: D gene, clone size, V gene, J gene, CDR3 protein, CDR3 DNA. D genes are given only for firm matches. Rows give clone size only sometimes, using once, few, many, or a class for an expanded clone.

.	few	TRBV6-1	TRBJ2-3	CASSVPTVGVFTDTQYF	TGTGCCAGCAGTGTACCTACCGTTGGGGTTTTCACAGATACGCAGTATTTT
TRBD1	.	TRBV29-1	TRBJ1-2	CSAGQGSYGYTF	TGCAGCGCAGGACAGGGGAGCTATGGCTACACCTTC
.	.	TRBV6-6	TRBJ2-7	CASSYAPDRSGQYF	TGTGCCAGCAGTTACGCCCCGGACCGTTCAGGGCAGTACTTC
.	.	TRBV2	TRBJ2-3	CASSRTNPHTDTQYF	TGTGCCAGCAGTAGAACTAATCCCCACACAGATACGCAGTATTTT
.	.	TRBV7-9	TRBJ1-5	CASSLNNQPQHF	TGTGCCAGCAGCTTAAACAATCAGCCCCAGCATTTT
.	.	TRBV6-1	TRBJ2-1	CASSEAGGEQFF	TGTGCCAGCAGTGAAGCGGGTGGTGAGCAGTTCTTC
.	.	TRBV6-1	TRBJ2-2	CASEGTGELFF	TGTGCCAGCGAGGGGACCGGGGAGCTGTTTTTT
.	.	TRBV6-4	TRBJ1-1	CASSEYMNTEAFF	TGTGCCAGCAGTGAATATATGAACACTGAAGCTTTCTTT
.	.	TRBV6-1	TRBJ2-3	CASSEQEQADTQYF	TGTGCCAGCAGTGAGCAGGAGCAAGCAGATACGCAGTATTTT
.	.	TRBV6-1	TRBJ2-2	CASSSVGELFF	TGTGCCAGCTCTTCGGTCGGGGAGCTGTTTTTT
TRBD2	.	TRBV18	TRBJ2-2	CASSPRGDSTGELFF	TGTGCCAGCTCACCTCGGGGGGACTCCACCGGGGAGCTGTTTTTT
.	.	TRBV7-4	TRBJ1-5	CASSLVGGSSNQPQHF	TGTGCCAGCAGCTTAGTAGGAGGGTCCAGCAATCAGCCCCAGCATTTT
TRBD1	few	TRBV11-2	TRBJ2-3	CASSSYRGRADTQYF	TGTGCCAGCAGCTCCTACAGGGGTAGGGCAGATACGCAGTATTTT
TRBD1	medium-sized	TRBV5-4	TRBJ1-2	CASSLGQGTQYYGYTF	TGTGCCAGCAGCTTGGGACAGGGGACGCAGTACTATGGCTACACCTTC
TRBD2	.	TRBV7-3	TRBJ2-3	CASSLREGDTQYF	TGTGCCAGCAGCTTAAGGGAGGGGGATACGCAGTATTTT
.	.	TRBV28	TRBJ2-1	CASSLSGRRYNEQFF	TGTGCCAGCAGTTTATCTGGGCGGAGATACAATGAGCAGTTCTTC
TRBD2	.	TRBV5-1	TRBJ2-3	CASSLGVAGGLPPDTQYF	TGCGCCAGCAGCTTGGGGGTAGCGGGAGGTTTGCCCCCGGATACGCAGTATTTT
TRBD1	.	TRBV2	TRBJ1-2	CASRADREVYGYTF	TGTGCCAGCAGGGCCGACAGGGAGGTCTATGGCTACACCTTC
TRBD2	.	TRBV5-1	TRBJ2-7	CASSSGLAGPYEQYF	TGCGCCAGCAGCTCGGGACTAGCGGGGCCCTACGAGCAGTACTTC
TRBD1	.	TRBV27	TRBJ2-7	CASSFTYRGYEQYF	TGTGCCAGCAGTTTTACCTACAGGGGGTACGAGCAGTACTTC
TRBD2	.	TRBV6-1	TRBJ2-3	CASSERLAGVPDTQYF	TGTGCCAGCAGTGAAAGGCTAGCGGGAGTCCCAGATACGCAGTATTTT
.	.	TRBV9	TRBJ2-6	CASSVGIGAAGSGANVLTF	TGTGCCAGCAGCGTAGGAATCGGAGCGGCGGGCTCTGGGGCCAACGTCCTGACTTTC
.	.	TRBV7-3	TRBJ2-3	CASSLETVSDTQYF	TGTGCCAGCAGCTTAGAGACAGTGTCAGATACGCAGTATTTT
TRBD1	once	TRBV7-9	TRBJ2-7	CASSSPWTGGNEQYF	TGTGCCAGCAGCTCTCCCTGGACAGGGGGTAACGAGCAGTACTTC
.	.	TRBV6-6	TRBJ1-1	CASSYENTEAFF	TGTGCCAGCAGTTACGAAAACACTGAAGCTTTCTTT
TRBD2	.	TRBV9	TRBJ2-5	CASSAGTSGRPGAQYF	TGTGCCAGCAGCGCTGGGACTAGCGGTCGGCCGGGGGCCCAGTACTTC
.	.	TRBV7-8	TRBJ2-1	CASSLAGVGYNEQFF	TGTGCCAGCAGCTTAGCGGGAGTTGGCTACAATGAGCAGTTCTTC
TRBD1	.	TRBV7-8	TRBJ2-7	CASSFGDGTGAYEQYF	TGTGCCAGCAGCTTCGGGGACGGGACAGGGGCCTACGAGCAGTACTTC
.	.	TRBV5-1	TRBJ1-3	CASSLGGSGNTIYF	TGCGCCAGCAGCTTGGGAGGGTCTGGAAACACCATATATTTT
.	.	TRBV6-1	TRBJ2-7	CASSDPGTAADYEQYF	TGTGCCAGCAGTGACCCCGGTACGGCGGCCGACTACGAGCAGTACTTC
.	.	TRBV6-5	TRBJ1-2	CASSYSGGGNGYTF	TGTGCCAGCAGTTACTCGGGCGGGGGAAATGGCTACACCTTC
.	.	TRBV29-1	TRBJ2-1	CSVAWAIYNEQFF	TGCAGCGTTGCTTGGGCAATCTACAATGAGCAGTTCTTC
.	once	TRBV20-1	TRBJ1-2	CSAWTARGYTF	TGCAGTGCTTGGACAGCTCGGGGCTACACCTTC
.	.	TRBV5-1	TRBJ1-2	CASSLAGTGNYGYTF	TGCGCCAGCAGCTTAGCGGGAACCGGTAACTATGGCTACACCTTC
TRBD1	.	TRBV7-8	TRBJ1-2	CASTTDRGEGGYTF	TGTGCCAGCACCACAGACAGGGGGGAAGGTGGCTACACCTTC
.	.	TRBV27	TRBJ2-7	CASRVVLDAYEQYF	TGTGCCAGCCGAGTGGTGCTGGACGCCTACGAGCAGTACTTC
TRBD2	.	TRBV7-2	TRBJ2-7	CASSLIRLAAYEQYF	TGTGCCAGCAGCTTAATTCGACTAGCGGCATACGAGCAGTACTTC
.	.	TRBV28	TRBJ2-5	CASSLIGNGETQYF	TGTGCCAGCAGTTTAATCGGGAACGGGGAGACCCAGTACTTC
TRBD2	once	TRBV5-4	TRBJ2-1	CASSSPAFSSGDKKQFF	TGTGCCAGCAGCTCACCCGCTTTTTCTAGCGGGGACAAGAAGCAGTTCTTC
TRBD1	once	TRBV18	TRBJ2-1	CASSPSGPQGDEQFF	TGTGCCAGCTCACCTTCCGGGCCCCAGGGGGATGAGCAGTTCTTC
.	.	TRBV7-9	TRBJ2-7	CASSGTGYEQYF	TGTGCCAGCAGCGGCACAGGGTACGAGCAGTACTTC
TRBD2	.	TRBV6-6	TRBJ2-1	CASNRLAGGNEQFF	TGTGCCAGCAATAGACTAGCGGGAGGTAATGAGCAGTTCTTC
TRBD1	few	TRBV5-1	TRBJ2-2	CASSRDRPDTGELFF	TGCGCCAGCAGCAGGGACAGGCCAGACACCGGGGAGCTGTTTTTT
TRBD2	.	TRBV7-9	TRBJ2-7	CASSLEASGIHEQYF	TGTGCCAGCAGCTTAGAGGCTAGCGGGATACACGAGCAGTACTTC
TRBD1	.	TRBV5-5	TRBJ1-5	CASSPMGQGGQQPQHF	TGTGCCAGCAGCCCTATGGGACAGGGAGGGCAACAGCCCCAGCATTTT